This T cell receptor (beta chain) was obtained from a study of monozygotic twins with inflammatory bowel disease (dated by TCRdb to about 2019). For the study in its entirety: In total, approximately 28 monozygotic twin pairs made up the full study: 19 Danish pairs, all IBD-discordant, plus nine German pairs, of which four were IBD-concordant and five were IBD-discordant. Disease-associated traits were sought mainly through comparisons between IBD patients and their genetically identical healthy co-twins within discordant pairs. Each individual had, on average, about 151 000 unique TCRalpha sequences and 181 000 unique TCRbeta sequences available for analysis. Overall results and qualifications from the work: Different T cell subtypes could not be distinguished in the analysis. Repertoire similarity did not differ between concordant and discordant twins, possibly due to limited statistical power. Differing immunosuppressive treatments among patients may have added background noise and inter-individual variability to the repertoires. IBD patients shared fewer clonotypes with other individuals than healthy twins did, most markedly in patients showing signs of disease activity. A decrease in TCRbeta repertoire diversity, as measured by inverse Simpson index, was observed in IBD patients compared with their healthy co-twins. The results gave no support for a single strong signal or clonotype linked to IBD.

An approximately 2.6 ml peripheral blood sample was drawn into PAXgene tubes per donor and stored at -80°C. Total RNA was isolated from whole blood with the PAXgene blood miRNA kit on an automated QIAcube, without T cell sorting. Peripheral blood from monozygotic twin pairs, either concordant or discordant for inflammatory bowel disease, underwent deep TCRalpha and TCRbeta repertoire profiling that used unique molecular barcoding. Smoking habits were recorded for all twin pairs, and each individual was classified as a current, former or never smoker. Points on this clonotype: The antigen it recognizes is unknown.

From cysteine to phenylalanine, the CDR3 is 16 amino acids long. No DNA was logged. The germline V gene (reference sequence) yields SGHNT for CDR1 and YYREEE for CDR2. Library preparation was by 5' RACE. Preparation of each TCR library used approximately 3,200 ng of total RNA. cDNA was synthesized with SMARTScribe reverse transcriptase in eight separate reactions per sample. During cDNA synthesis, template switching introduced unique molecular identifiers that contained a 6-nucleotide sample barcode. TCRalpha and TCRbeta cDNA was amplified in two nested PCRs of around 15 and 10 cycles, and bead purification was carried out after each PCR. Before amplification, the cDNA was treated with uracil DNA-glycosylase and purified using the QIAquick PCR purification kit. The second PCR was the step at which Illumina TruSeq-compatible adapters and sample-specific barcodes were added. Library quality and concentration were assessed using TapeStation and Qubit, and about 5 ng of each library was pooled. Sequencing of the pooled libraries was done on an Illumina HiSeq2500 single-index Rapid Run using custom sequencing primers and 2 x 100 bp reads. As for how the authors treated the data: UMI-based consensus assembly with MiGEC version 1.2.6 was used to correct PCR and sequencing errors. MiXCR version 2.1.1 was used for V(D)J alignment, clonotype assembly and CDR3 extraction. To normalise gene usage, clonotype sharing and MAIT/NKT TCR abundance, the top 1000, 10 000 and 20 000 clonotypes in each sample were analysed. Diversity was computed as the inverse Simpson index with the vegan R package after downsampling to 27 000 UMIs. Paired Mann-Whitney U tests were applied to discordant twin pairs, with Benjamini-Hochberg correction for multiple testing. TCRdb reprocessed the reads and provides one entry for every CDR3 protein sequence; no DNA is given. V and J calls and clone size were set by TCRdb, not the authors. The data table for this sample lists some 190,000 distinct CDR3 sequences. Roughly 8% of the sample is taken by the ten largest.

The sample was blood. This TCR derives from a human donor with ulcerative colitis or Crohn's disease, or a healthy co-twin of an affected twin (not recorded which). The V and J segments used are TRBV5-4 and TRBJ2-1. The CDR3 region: CASSLGGWEPYNEQFF.